The sequence of this T cell receptor beta chain was determined in a study of regulatory dendritic cells for organ transplantation. As to this clone: The antigen remains unidentified.

Measured with immunoSEQ multiplex PCR; TCRdb has only the in-frame clones, and not every one. The profile covers about 21,000 clones, with roughly 85% appearing a single time and around 0.26% taken by the ten largest. Sorted T cells were CFSE-labeled and cultured 5 days with allogeneic regulatory or mature dendritic cells at 1:10. The TCR comes from a human donor in good health. The sequencing input was naive CD4+ T cells from blood cultured with dendritic cells. Specified subset: CD45RA+ naive T cells.

CDR3 coding DNA: TGTGCCAGCAGCCAAGCTGTGGGTGTGGGAGAAGGCGCAGATACGCAGTATTTT. Amino acids: CASSQAVGVGEGADTQYF. The chain recombines TRBV7-8 with TRBJ2-3, with a possible D match to TRBD2 (5 bases). The CDR3 totals 18 residues. The ends were cut back, 5 bases at V and 4 bases at J, with 25 bases in the middle. Germline CDR1 SGHVS, CDR2 FQNEAQ.